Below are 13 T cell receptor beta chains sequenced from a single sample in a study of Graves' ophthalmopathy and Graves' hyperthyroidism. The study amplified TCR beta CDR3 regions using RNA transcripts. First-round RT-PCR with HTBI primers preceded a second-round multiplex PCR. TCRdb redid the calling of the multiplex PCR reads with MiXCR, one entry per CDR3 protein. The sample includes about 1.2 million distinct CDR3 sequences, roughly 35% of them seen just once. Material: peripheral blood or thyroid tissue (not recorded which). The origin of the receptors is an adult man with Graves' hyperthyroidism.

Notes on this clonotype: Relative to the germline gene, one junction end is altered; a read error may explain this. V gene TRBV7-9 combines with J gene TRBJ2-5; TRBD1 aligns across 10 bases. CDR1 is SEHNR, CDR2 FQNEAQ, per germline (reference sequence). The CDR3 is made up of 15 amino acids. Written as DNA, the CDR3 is TGTGCCAGCAGCGCCGGGACAGGGGTCCAAGAGACCCAGCACTTC. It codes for CASSAGTGVQETQHF.

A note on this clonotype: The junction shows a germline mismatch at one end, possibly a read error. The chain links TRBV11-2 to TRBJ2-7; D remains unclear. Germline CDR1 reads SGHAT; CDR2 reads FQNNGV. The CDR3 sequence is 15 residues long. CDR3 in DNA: TGCGCCAGCAGCCAAGAAGACGTCCCACACTACGAGCAGTACTTC. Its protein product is CASSQEDVPHYEQYF.

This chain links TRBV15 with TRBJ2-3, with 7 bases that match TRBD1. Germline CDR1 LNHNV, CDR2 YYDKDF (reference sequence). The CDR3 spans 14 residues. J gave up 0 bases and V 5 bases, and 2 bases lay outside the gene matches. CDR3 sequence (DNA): TGTGCCACCAGCGGGGGACAGAGCACAGATACGCAGTATTTT. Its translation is CATSGGQSTDTQYF.

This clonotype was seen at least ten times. The CDR3, as DNA: TGTGCCACCAGCGGCCGGACAGGGGGTCATGGCTACACCTTC. Translated, it gives CATSGRTGGHGYTF. V usage is TRBV15 and J usage is TRBJ1-2; 10 nucleotides line up with TRBD1. CDR1 is LNHNV, CDR2 YYDKDF, per germline (reference sequence). The CDR3 loop spans 14 amino acids. V was pared by 5 bases and J by 6 bases, with 6 bases of the junction left unmatched.

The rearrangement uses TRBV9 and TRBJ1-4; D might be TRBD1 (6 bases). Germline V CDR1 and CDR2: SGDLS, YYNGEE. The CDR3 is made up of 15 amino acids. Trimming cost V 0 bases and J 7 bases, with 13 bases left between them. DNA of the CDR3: TGTGCCAGCAGCGTAGGTGGAGGGGGAGTTGAAAAACTGTTTTTT. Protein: CASSVGGGGVEKLFF.

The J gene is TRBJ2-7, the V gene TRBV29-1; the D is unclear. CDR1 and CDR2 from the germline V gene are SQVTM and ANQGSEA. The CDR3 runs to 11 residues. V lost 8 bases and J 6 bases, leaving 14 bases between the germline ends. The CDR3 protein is CSLARVSEQYF. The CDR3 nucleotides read TGCAGCTTAGCTCGGGTCAGCGAGCAGTACTTC.

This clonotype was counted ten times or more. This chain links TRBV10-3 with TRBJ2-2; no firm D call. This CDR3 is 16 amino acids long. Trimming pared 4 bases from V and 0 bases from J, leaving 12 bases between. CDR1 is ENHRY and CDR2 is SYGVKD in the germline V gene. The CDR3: CAISGSWGSNTGELFF. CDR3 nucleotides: TGTGCCATCAGTGGTAGCTGGGGATCGAACACCGGGGAGCTGTTTTTT.

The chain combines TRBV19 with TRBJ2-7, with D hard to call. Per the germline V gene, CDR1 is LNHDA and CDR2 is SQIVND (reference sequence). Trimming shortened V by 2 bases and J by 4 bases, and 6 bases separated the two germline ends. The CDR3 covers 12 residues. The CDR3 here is CASSISQYEQYF. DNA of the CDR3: TGTGCCAGTAGTATATCACAATACGAGCAGTACTTC. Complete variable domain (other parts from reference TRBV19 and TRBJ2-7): DGGITQSPKYLFRKEGQNVTLSCEQNLNHDAMYWYRQDPGQGLRLIYYSQIVNDFQKGDIAEGYSVSREKKESFPLTVTSAQKNPTAFYLCASSISQYEQYFGPGTRLTVT.

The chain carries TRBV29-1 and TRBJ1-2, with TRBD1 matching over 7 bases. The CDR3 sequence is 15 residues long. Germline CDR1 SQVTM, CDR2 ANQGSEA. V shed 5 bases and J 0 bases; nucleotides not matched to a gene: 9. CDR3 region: CSVWRGTDSNYGYTF. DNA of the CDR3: TGCAGCGTTTGGAGGGGGACAGATTCTAACTATGGCTACACCTTC.

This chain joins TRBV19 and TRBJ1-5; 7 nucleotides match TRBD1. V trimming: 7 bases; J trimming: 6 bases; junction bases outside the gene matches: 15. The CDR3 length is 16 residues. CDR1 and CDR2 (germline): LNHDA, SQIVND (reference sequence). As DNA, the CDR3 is TGTGCCAGTAAGATCGGACGGACAGGTGGGGGTCAGCCCCAGCATTTT. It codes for CASKIGRTGGGQPQHF.

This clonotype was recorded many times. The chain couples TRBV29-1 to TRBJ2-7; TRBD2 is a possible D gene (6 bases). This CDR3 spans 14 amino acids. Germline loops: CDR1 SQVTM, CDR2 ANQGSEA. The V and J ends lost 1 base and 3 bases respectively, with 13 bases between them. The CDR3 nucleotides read TGCAGCGTTGAAGGCCGGGACGGGGGCTACGAGCAGTACTTC. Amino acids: CSVEGRDGGYEQYF.

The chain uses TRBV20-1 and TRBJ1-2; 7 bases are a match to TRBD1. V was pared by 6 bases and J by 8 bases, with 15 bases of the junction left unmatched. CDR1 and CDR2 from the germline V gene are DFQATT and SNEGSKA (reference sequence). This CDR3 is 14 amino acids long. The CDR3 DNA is TGCAGTGCCACGACAGGGCCGCAGGGGGAAGGCTACACCTTC. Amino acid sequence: CSATTGPQGEGYTF.

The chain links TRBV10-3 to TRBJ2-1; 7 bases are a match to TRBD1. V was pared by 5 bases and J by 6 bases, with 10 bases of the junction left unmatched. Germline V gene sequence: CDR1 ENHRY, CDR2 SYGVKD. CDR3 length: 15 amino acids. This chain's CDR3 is CAISLRPGQFNEQFF. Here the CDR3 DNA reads TGTGCCATCAGTCTTAGACCGGGACAGTTCAATGAGCAGTTCTTC.